This TCR beta chain originates from a study of T cells in Graves' hyperthyroidism and ophthalmopathy (dated by TCRdb to about 2019). Broadly, across the study: Peripheral blood samples were taken at the time of initial diagnosis, prior to any treatment. Following sampling, methimazole starting at 30 mg daily was given to hyperthyroidism patients, and high-dose intravenous methylprednisolone was given to ophthalmopathy patients. Whether ophthalmopathy could be predicted prospectively was tested in an independent validation cohort made up of roughly 20 hyperthyroidism patients plus 17 patients who later progressed to ophthalmopathy. In over five Graves' hyperthyroidism patients, the study also compared T-cell repertoires from thyroid tissue with T-cell repertoires from blood. The paper describes TCR Vbeta CDR3 sequencing of about 140 peripheral blood samples, made up of some 40 ophthalmopathy patients, some 76 hyperthyroidism patients and some 17 progressor patients. The 90 to 100 discovery patients were randomly split 7:3 into training and test sets. A discovery cohort of approximately 97 patients, roughly 43 with Graves' ophthalmopathy and more than 55 with stable Graves' hyperthyroidism, was used to find distinguishing TCR V-J signatures. Findings and caveats that apply to the study as a whole: A 13 V-J signature model separated ophthalmopathy from stable hyperthyroidism, with approximately 87% sensitivity and 81.08% specificity in cross-validation and 80%/75% in testing. Most expanded thyroid clonotypes (frequency above 0.001) were also detected in blood, suggesting blood repertoires may reflect thyroid immune responses. In validation, the model predicted progression to ophthalmopathy a median of roughly 6.1 months before onset, with approximately 68% sensitivity and roughly 79% specificity. Sample size was not statistically predetermined, and investigators were not blinded to group allocation.

Remarks on this clonotype: Its recognized antigen is unknown. No base-level quality is on record; no much larger clone is a single base apart.

Moderately to severely active disease, a Clinical Activity Score of at least 3, a NOSPECS grade of at least 4, and a duration under 3 months were present in ophthalmopathy patients. Exclusion was applied to patients with uncontrolled infections, other autoimmune diseases, pregnancy or lactation. Clinical symptoms, serum thyroxine and TRAb, thyroid ultrasound, and orbital computed tomography formed the basis for the diagnoses. PBMCs were isolated from about 9.1 ml of fresh peripheral blood by Ficoll-Paque density gradient centrifugation. Total RNA was extracted with Trizol reagent, and quality was checked on an Agilent 2100 Bioanalyzer. V has 6 bases trimmed and J has 6 bases trimmed; junction bases matching no gene number 8. Its CDR3 holds 15 amino acids, cysteine through phenylalanine. Just the 45-base CDR3 DNA is kept, in frame starting at base 1. Amplification of TCR beta CDR3 regions was carried out from RNA transcripts. The first round of RT-PCR for the TCR CDR3 was performed with the HTBI primer set and the Qiagen OneStep RT-PCR kit. The libraries were constructed in a second round of multiplex PCR and then size-selected and purified. Sequencing of the libraries was done on an Illumina HiSeq2000 using paired-end 100 bp reads. Processing in the source paper ran as follows. Raw data were processed with SOAPnuke, discarding reads with adapters, uncalled bases, mean Phred below 15, or no exact constant-primer or identifier match. High-quality paired reads were merged with COPE v1.2.5, and unique nucleotide sequences were defined as clonotypes. MiTCR v1.1 was used to align the clonotypes against IMGT TRBV, TRBD and TRBJ reference segments. Analysis was restricted to V-J combinations with a frequency above 0.0001, which covered 99.2% of repertoires. The TCS score was defined as F50 (clonal expansion) divided by E x V (chaos), with BLOSUM62-based TCRdist calculated between CDR3 peptides within each V-J. Welch's t-statistics and random forest reduced several hundred V-J features to 13, which were used in a naive Bayes classifier (R e1071). TCRdb reprocessed the public reads (quality trimming at Q25 with fastp, clone calling with MiXCR) and kept in-frame beta chains. Each entry is one CDR3 protein sequence, shown with its most common DNA and genes. The V and J calls were determined by TCRdb, not by the authors. The sample table lists roughly 500,000 distinct CDR3 sequences, around 24% of them with a count of one. Around 11% of the sample comes from the top ten.

The receptor chain draws on TRBV12-3 or TRBV12-4 and TRBJ2-2, with 9 middle bases fitting TRBD2. The receptor was derived from a woman aged 25 to 39 with Graves' ophthalmopathy. Source material: blood. The DNA sequence follows: TGTGCCAGCAGCTCGGGACTAGCCGTCCCCGGGGAGCTGTTTTTT. It translates as CASSSGLAVPGELFF.